This T cell receptor (beta chain) was identified in a study of cytomegalovirus exposure and HLA in healthy donors. Study summary: Of roughly 400 genotyped donors, more than 65% grouped in the Caucasian-associated ancestry cluster.

The trim removed 5 bases at V and 1 base at J, leaving 4 bases unmatched. The CDR3 extends over 15 amino acids. Germline lookup yields CDR1 MNHNY and CDR2 SVGAGI (reference sequence). The study, taken as a whole, reports: Accurate predictions that matched the HLA-A and HLA-B alleles of most subjects were reportedly made from TCR beta sequences. The study flagged about 150 TCR beta chains as cytomegalovirus-associated. Reportedly, a later analysis found an Asian-associated ancestry cluster had fewer N-insertions than the roughly 670-donor mean.

Points on this clone: Antigen unknown.

The study ran its PCR with 60 Vbeta and 13 Jbeta primers. Using immunoSEQ multiplex PCR, the repertoire was profiled, and TCRdb retains in-frame clones only, with some absent. This sample has 100,000 or so clones, with more than 70% found just once. The specimen was PBMCs. The source is a man aged 25-45 years in good health and CMV-seronegative. The chain recombines TRBV6-6 with TRBJ1-5; 8 positions match TRBD1. CDR3 sequence reads: CASSLRQGSNQPQHF. The DNA for the CDR3 is TGTGCCAGCAGTCTTCGACAGGGGAGCAATCAGCCCCAGCATTTT.